This T cell receptor (beta chain) was recorded in a study of blood T cell repertoires in COVID-19. The CDR3 sequence is 14 residues long. The V end lost 7 bases, the J end lost 1 base, and 11 bases lay between the germline ends. Germline loops: CDR1 MNHEY, CDR2 SVGAGI. The method was immunoSEQ multiplex PCR; TCRdb's version includes in-frame clones alone and lacks a portion of them. The sample has about 210,000 clones, roughly 85% seen once. The sequence was collected from a woman aged 65 to 85 with COVID-19, enrolled during active disease. Sequences were obtained from peripheral blood. The chain has TRBV6-5 and TRBJ1-3; D perhaps matches TRBD1 (6 bases). The CDR3 bases are TGTGCCAGCAAAGGAACAGGGTCTGGAAACACCATATATTTT. Encoded protein: CASKGTGSGNTIYF.